Listed here are 8 T cell receptor beta chains from one sample, sequenced in a study of Graves' ophthalmopathy and Graves' hyperthyroidism. Amplification of TCR beta CDR3 regions used RNA transcripts. The first round was an RT-PCR with HTBI primers, and the second round was a multiplex PCR. TCRdb analysed the multiplex PCR reads with MiXCR anew, one entry per CDR3 protein. The table includes about 500,000 distinct CDR3 sequences, approximately 15% detected once. The sequenced sample was blood. The receptors stem from a woman in her thirties with Graves' ophthalmopathy.

Comments on this clonotype: A read error is possible here, since a much larger clone lies one base away. The chain links TRBV20-1 to TRBJ2-7; 7 bases are shared with TRBD1. CDR3 length: 15 residues. CDR1 is DFQATT, CDR2 SNEGSKA, per germline (reference sequence). Trimming at V came to 3 bases and at J to 3 bases, leaving 11 bases not matched to a gene. The CDR3 loop is CSARPRDRVYYEQYF. The CDR3 region has the DNA TGCAGTGCTAGGCCGCGAGACAGGGTGTACTACGAGCAGTACTTC.

The J gene is TRBJ2-5, the V gene TRBV19; D might be TRBD1 or TRBD2, each matching 5 bases. Trimming stripped 4 bases from V and 0 bases from J, with 15 bases between. CDR1 is LNHDA, CDR2 SQIVND, per germline (reference sequence). The CDR3 sequence is 16 residues long. The CDR3 here is CASSTTGRRYQETQYF. As DNA, the CDR3 is TGTGCCAGTAGTACTACGGGACGAAGGTACCAAGAGACCCAGTACTTC.

V and J are TRBV6-1 and TRBJ2-5, with D possibly being TRBD2 (5 bases). V dropped 3 bases and J dropped 3 bases, with 14 bases sitting between them. The CDR3 contains 15 residues. Germline CDR1 is MNHNS and CDR2 is SASEGT. The CDR3 sequence: CASSDPWSGKETQYF. CDR3 coding DNA: TGTGCCAGCAGTGACCCTTGGTCGGGGAAAGAGACCCAGTACTTC.

The genes are TRBV5-1 and TRBJ2-5; D is possibly TRBD1 (6 bases). Germline V lookup: CDR1 SGHRS, CDR2 YFSETQ. This CDR3 is built from 12 residues. Between the trimmed V and J ends, which lost 0 bases and 10 bases, there was a span of 10 bases. The DNA for the CDR3 is TGCGCCAGCAGCTTGGAGGGGGTCGGCCAGTACTTC. Its protein is CASSLEGVGQYF.

The table lists this clonotype with many counts. This sequence joins TRBV27 and TRBJ2-3, with D possibly matching TRBD2 (6 bases). The V and J ends lost 5 bases and 2 bases respectively, with 11 bases between them. From germline, CDR1 is MNHEY and CDR2 SMNVEV (reference sequence). The CDR3 is 14 amino acids. This CDR3 is CASSHRRVTDTQYF. The CDR3 DNA is TGTGCCAGCAGTCATAGGAGGGTCACAGATACGCAGTATTTT.

This clonotype was observed a few times. The genes are TRBV18 and TRBJ2-7; TRBD2 matches 8 bases. Germline trimming cut 2 bases from V and 7 bases from J; bases unmatched to any gene: 7. Germline CDR1 reads KGHSH; CDR2 reads LQKENI. This CDR3 region has 14 residues. CDR3 sequence: CASSPGTGREEQYF. CDR3 sequence (DNA): TGTGCCAGCTCACCAGGAACCGGGAGGGAGGAGCAGTACTTC. Based on the CDR3 plus reference TRBV18 and TRBJ2-7, the full variable domain is NAGVMQNPRHLVRRRGQEARLRCSPMKGHSHVYWYRQLPEEGLKFMVYLQKENIIDESGMPKERFSAEFPKEGPSILRIQQVVRGDSAAYFCASSPGTGREEQYFGPGTRLTVT.

As to this clonotype: Lacking the conserved final phenylalanine or tryptophan, this CDR3 likely reflects a read error. The chain links TRBV6-2 or TRBV6-3 to TRBJ1-6, with a possible D match to TRBD1 (5 bases). The CDR3 has 15 residues. V gave up 6 bases and J gave up 6 bases, with 15 bases separating them. CDR1 is MNHEY and CDR2 is SVGEGT in the germline V gene. CDR3 sequence reads: CASRLGAAGNSPLHS. CDR3 bases: TGTGCCAGCAGACTAGGGGCGGCCGGTAATTCACCCCTCCACTCT.

This clonotype was counted ten times or more. The rearrangement joins TRBV20-1 to TRBJ1-1, with D hard to call. Germline V gene lookup returns CDR1 DFQATT and CDR2 SNEGSKA (reference sequence). The CDR3 spans 13 residues. V lost 3 bases to trimming and J lost 5 bases, with 13 bases between them. The CDR3 DNA reads as TGCAGTGCTAGCGAGGGAAGAGAAACTGAAGCTTTCTTT. This translates into CSASEGRETEAFF.